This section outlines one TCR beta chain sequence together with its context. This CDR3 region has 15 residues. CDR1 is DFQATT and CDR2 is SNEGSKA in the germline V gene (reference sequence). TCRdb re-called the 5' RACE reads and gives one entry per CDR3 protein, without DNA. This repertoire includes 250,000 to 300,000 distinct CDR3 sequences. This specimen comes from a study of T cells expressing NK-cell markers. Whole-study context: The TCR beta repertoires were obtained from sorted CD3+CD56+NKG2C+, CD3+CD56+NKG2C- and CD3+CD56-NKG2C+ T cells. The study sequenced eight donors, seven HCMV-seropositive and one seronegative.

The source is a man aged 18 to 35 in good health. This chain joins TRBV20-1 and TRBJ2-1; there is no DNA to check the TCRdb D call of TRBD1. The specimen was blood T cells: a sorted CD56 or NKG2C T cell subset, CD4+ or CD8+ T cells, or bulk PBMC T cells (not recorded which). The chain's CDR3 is CSARVVQGAGNEQFF.